Following are 5 T cell receptor beta chains from one sample sequenced in a study of T-cell reconstitution after alpha-beta-depleted transplantation in children. Unique molecular identifiers were used to barcode this TCRbeta library. Via MiXCR, TCRdb re-called the PCR reads, giving one row per CDR3 protein. The sample yields a few hundred thousand distinct CDR3 sequences, about a tenth seen once. Specimen: PBMCs from the stem cell graft donor, collected from the stem cell graft. These TCRs come from a human donor who donated a stem cell graft to a child with acute lymphoblastic leukemia.

The chain employs TRBV6-1 and TRBJ1-2; D is possibly TRBD1 (5 bases). Per germline, CDR1 MNHNS and CDR2 SASEGT. V shed 6 bases and J shed 2 bases, with 28 bases lying between them. The CDR3 length is 19 residues. The CDR3 loop reads CASSPTRGGGDLRNYGYTF. The CDR3 coding sequence is TGTGCCAGCAGCCCCACCCGGGGAGGAGGGGACCTTCGAAACTATGGCTACACCTTC.

In its sample, this clonotype was seen a few times. The V and J genes are TRBV7-8 and TRBJ2-1, with 8 bases that match TRBD1. This CDR3 contains 15 residues. Looked up from germline, CDR1 is SGHVS and CDR2 is FQNEAQ. V lost 2 bases and J lost 8; bases outside the gene matches: 8. The CDR3 is CASSLSRGRNDEQFF. Here the CDR3 DNA reads TGTGCCAGCAGCTTAAGCAGGGGGCGCAACGATGAGCAGTTCTTC.

This clonotype was recorded a few times. The J gene is TRBJ2-5, the V gene TRBV20-1; unclear D gene. The CDR3 is made up of 10 amino acids. Germline V lookup: CDR1 DFQATT, CDR2 SNEGSKA (reference sequence). V lost 6 bases and J 4 bases, leaving 6 bases between the germline ends. CDR3 bases: TGCAGTGCCGATGGAGAGACCCAGTACTTC. Residues: CSADGETQYF.

This clonotype was counted between two and nine times. The chain has TRBV4-2 and TRBJ1-4; 8 nucleotides align to TRBD1. Germline values: CDR1 LGHNA, CDR2 YNFKEQ. The V segment lost 2 bases and the J segment 0 bases; nucleotides outside the gene matches: 8. The CDR3 sequence is 18 residues long. The CDR3 sequence: CASSQFDRGLSTNEKLFF. DNA for the CDR3: TGTGCCAGCAGCCAATTCGACAGGGGCCTTTCAACTAATGAAAAACTGTTTTTT.

This chain links TRBV7-8 with TRBJ2-7, with a possible D match to TRBD1 (5 bases). V gave up 6 bases and J gave up 0 bases, with 9 bases separating them. The CDR3 is made up of 13 amino acids. Germline CDR1 reads SGHVS; CDR2 reads FQNEAQ. The DNA of the CDR3 is TGTGCCAGCAGGGGGCCTAGCTCCTACGAGCAGTACTTC. Translation: CASRGPSSYEQYF.